This T cell receptor (beta chain) was sequenced during a study of blood T cell repertoires in COVID-19. Background on the study: The cDNA or gDNA used as material had been derived from T cells, B-cell-depleted T cells, or PBMCs.

Trimming took 2 bases from V and 9 from J, leaving 11 bases between them. The germline gives CDR1 MGHRA, CDR2 YSYEKL. CDR3 length: 13 amino acids. Individuals drawn from 24 US areas were about 18 to 95 years old. Clinical history as reported by participants underpinned cohort assignment. In the authors' methods: Scientists estimated how many nucleated cells there were by amplifying reference gene primers. TCRdb's table, derived via immunoSEQ multiplex PCR, lists solely in-frame clones and lacks some. The V and J calls and clone size come from that table; D and trimming were worked out from the DNA. The sample records a few hundred thousand clones, 80% to 90% being singletons.

V and J are TRBV4-1 and TRBJ2-1, with a weak D call TRBD1 (5 bases). The sample was PBMCs or T cells enriched from blood (not recorded which). The sequence derives from a woman aged 18-30 years in a cohort exposed to, infected with or recovered from COVID-19 (not recorded which). CDR3 sequence (DNA): TGCGCCAGCAGCCAACAGGGCCCTGGTGAGCAGTTCTTC. Translation gives CASSQQGPGEQFF.